This T cell receptor (beta chain) was identified in a study of blood T cells in healthy people across ages. General study findings and limits: Total diversity from one million sequenced T cells was likely underestimated.

Samples each yielded at least 5 micrograms of total RNA. Per germline, CDR1 MNHEY and CDR2 SVGAGI. The CDR3 sequence is 15 residues long. V trimming: 6 bases; J trimming: 9 bases; junction bases outside the gene matches: 9. Turning to this clonotype: The antigen is unknown.

The authors ran a second PCR of roughly 6 to 11 cycles using a sample-barcoded 5' primer and a J-beta primer mix. A tag from a template-switch adaptor with 12 random nucleotides marked each cDNA molecule. MiXCR, run by TCRdb on the 5' RACE reads, gives a single entry per CDR3 protein. The sample lists about 590,000 distinct CDR3 sequences; roughly 30% were seen once. Sequencing was done on a sample of blood. The origin of this receptor is a woman older than 75 in good health. The rearrangement links TRBV6-5 to TRBJ1-6; 9 bases fit TRBD1. This CDR3 is CASSLLGQGPSPLHF. CDR3 nucleotide sequence: TGTGCCAGCAGCCTCCTGGGACAGGGACCTTCACCCCTCCACTTT.